Sequencing of this TCR beta chain was carried out in a study of CD8 T cells in cerebrospinal fluid in Alzheimer's disease. The CDR3 is 14 residues long. This clonotype is classed as large by frequency. Using the 10x single-cell sequencing reads, TCRdb records one entry per CDR3 protein without DNA. The sample yields 1,000 or so distinct CDR3 sequences, of which the top ten take up 8.2%. The sequenced sample consisted of cerebrospinal fluid. This chain links TRBV12-3 or TRBV12-4 with TRBJ2-1; TCRdb lists TRBD1, though no DNA is available to test this call. This TCR derives from a human donor with Alzheimer's disease. CDR3 residues: CASRWAGGHNEQFF.